The next 11 T cell receptor beta chains were all read from a single sample in a study of T cell clonotyping in hematopoietic cell transplantation. Time point given: recipient sample about 28 days before transplant, after cytoreduction. The repertoire was sequenced with immunoSEQ multiplex PCR; TCRdb's copy has only in-frame clones and lacks some. The table has 15,000 to 20,000 clones, around 77% seen once. This specimen was peripheral blood mononuclear cells, taken before stem cell transplant. The receptors were sampled from a man between 60 and 75 years old with acute myeloid leukemia. Some clones in this sample may be carry-over from other donors' samples.

The chain carries TRBV20-1 and TRBJ2-1; D is possibly TRBD1 or TRBD2 (5 bases each). Trimming took off 6 bases at V and 6 bases at J, with 9 bases between the two ends. This CDR3 is 11 amino acids long. Germline assignment: CDR1 DFQATT and CDR2 SNEGSKA (reference sequence). CDR3 sequence reads: CSAGDPNEQFF. CDR3 nucleotides: TGCAGTGCAGGGGACCCCAATGAGCAGTTCTTC.

This clone has a single count. This chain joins TRBV15 and TRBJ2-3; the D is unclear. Between the trimmed V and J ends, which lost 0 bases and 4 bases, there was a span of 11 bases. In germline, CDR1 is LNHNV, CDR2 YYDKDF (reference sequence). The CDR3 loop spans 15 amino acids. The CDR3 nucleotides read TGTGCCACCAGCAGAGATCGCGGAAGGGCAGATACGCAGTATTTT. Encoded protein: CATSRDRGRADTQYF.

This chain joins TRBV28 and TRBJ2-3; 8 bases align to TRBD1. The germline V gene has CDR1 MDHEN and CDR2 SYDVKM. This CDR3 spans 15 amino acids. Unmatched junction bases numbered 3, after V lost 3 bases and J lost 1 base. This CDR3 is CASSFGTGGTDTQYF. CDR3 nucleotide sequence: TGTGCCAGCAGTTTTGGGACAGGCGGCACAGATACGCAGTATTTT.

The CDR3 loop is CASRVEPSQETQYF. CDR3 DNA: TGTGCCAGCAGAGTAGAGCCTTCCCAAGAGACCCAGTACTTC. The chain uses TRBV7-2 and TRBJ2-5; D unresolved. The CDR3 spans 14 residues. V was clipped by 6 bases and J by 1 base, with 12 bases between them. Germline lookup yields CDR1 SGHTA and CDR2 FQGNSA.

The chain joins TRBV7-8 to TRBJ2-7; a weak D match, TRBD1 (5 bases). V was shortened by 2 bases and J by 7 bases, with 6 bases between the two germline ends. The CDR3 is 11 residues long. Looked up from germline, CDR1 is SGHVS and CDR2 is FQNEAQ. Here the CDR3 reads CASSLKGEQYF. The CDR3 DNA reads as TGTGCCAGCAGCTTAAAGGGGGAGCAGTACTTC.

J is TRBJ1-4 and V is TRBV11-2; 7 nucleotides match TRBD1. CDR1 and CDR2 from the germline V gene are SGHAT and FQNNGV. The CDR3 has 17 amino acids. Trimming at V came to 5 bases and at J to 5 bases, leaving 14 bases not matched to a gene. The CDR3 spells CASSRTGTAILNEKLFF. CDR3 nucleotides: TGTGCCAGCAGCAGGACCGGGACAGCGATCCTCAATGAAAAACTGTTTTTT.

This clone turned up a few times. This rearrangement joins TRBV30 to TRBJ1-5, with no clear D. Germline-derived CDR1 and CDR2 are GTSNPN and SVGIG (reference sequence). The CDR3 is 13 amino acids. V lost 0 bases and J lost 5, with 8 bases in between. Written as DNA, the CDR3 is TGTGCCTGGAGTGTCCAGGACGATCAGCCCCAGCATTTT. Its protein product is CAWSVQDDQPQHF.

This clone was counted only a few times. The chain combines TRBV5-6 with TRBJ2-1; TRBD2 matches at 7 bases. Per the germline V gene, CDR1 is SGHDT and CDR2 is YYEEEE. The CDR3 is made up of 13 amino acids. Germline trimming cut 3 bases from V and 6 bases from J; bases unmatched to any gene: 3. The CDR3 DNA is TGTGCCAGCAGCTGGGAGGGGAGCAATGAGCAGTTCTTC. It translates to CASSWEGSNEQFF.

This chain links TRBV28 with TRBJ1-5; D not certain. The CDR3 spans 15 residues. Trimming shortened V by 3 bases and J by 0 bases, and 9 bases separated the two germline ends. Germline V lookup: CDR1 MDHEN, CDR2 SYDVKM. CDR3 DNA sequence: TGTGCCAGCAGTTTGGTAGTCTATAGCAATCAGCCCCAGCATTTT. It codes for CASSLVVYSNQPQHF.

The chain employs TRBV30 and TRBJ2-5; 7 nucleotides align to TRBD2. J was trimmed by 4 bases and V by 4 bases; bases with no gene match: 0. Germline loops: CDR1 GTSNPN, CDR2 SVGIG (reference sequence). This CDR3 has 11 residues. The CDR3 DNA reads as TGTGCCTGGACTAGCGGAGAGACCCAGTACTTC. Amino acids: CAWTSGETQYF.

A few counts support this clone. The chain uses TRBV19 and TRBJ2-2, with 7 nucleotides matching TRBD2. Trimming took 1 base from V and 8 from J; bases not matched to a gene: 7. There are 15 residues in the CDR3. From germline, CDR1 is LNHDA and CDR2 SQIVND (reference sequence). DNA of the CDR3: TGTGCCAGTAGTATAGGGCTAGCGGTAGGTGGGGAGCTGTTTTTT. Translated: CASSIGLAVGGELFF.